The source of this T cell receptor beta chain is a study of cytomegalovirus exposure and HLA in healthy donors. Study summary: Previous work identified roughly 110 million unique TCR beta sequences from around 180 million T cells.

With 60 Vbeta and 13 Jbeta primers, the PCR was carried out. The data were produced by immunoSEQ multiplex PCR, yet TCRdb's version contains in-frame clones alone and is incomplete. The data hold over 110,000 clones, with around 80% observed a single time. For this clone: Its target is unknown.

Study-level points and caveats: Common viral pathogens seemed to be connected with several of the most significant clusters, according to a later analysis.

The V and J ends lost 5 bases and 5 bases respectively, with 9 bases between them. The CDR3 runs to 12 residues. CDR1 MNHNS and CDR2 SASEGT come from the germline V gene. This TCR came from a middle-aged man in good health and CMV-seronegative. This chain uses TRBV6-1 with TRBJ2-5, with D possibly TRBD2 on 6 matching bases. The sample was PBMCs. CDR3 nucleotide sequence: TGTGCCAGCAGTCCTAGCGTTGAGACCCAGTACTTC. The encoded protein is CASSPSVETQYF.